This T cell receptor (beta chain) was retrieved from a study of T cell changes during pregnancy in multiple sclerosis. The method was immunoSEQ multiplex PCR; TCRdb's version includes in-frame clones alone and lacks a portion of them. The table includes roughly 40,000 clones, around 90% detected once. The germline gives CDR1 LGHNA, CDR2 YSLEER. The CDR3 totals 18 residues. V lost 3 bases and J lost 1; bases outside the gene matches: 8. Sample: CD4+ T cells from peripheral blood mononuclear cells, taken before pregnancy. This sequence was found in a female donor with multiple sclerosis, enrolled in a pregnancy study. The J gene is TRBJ2-2, the V gene TRBV4-3, with 10 bases fitting TRBD2. CDR3 amino acids: CASSQNPSSGGNTGELFF. The CDR3 DNA reads as TGCGCCAGCAGCCAGAATCCTTCTAGCGGGGGGAACACCGGGGAGCTGTTTTTT.